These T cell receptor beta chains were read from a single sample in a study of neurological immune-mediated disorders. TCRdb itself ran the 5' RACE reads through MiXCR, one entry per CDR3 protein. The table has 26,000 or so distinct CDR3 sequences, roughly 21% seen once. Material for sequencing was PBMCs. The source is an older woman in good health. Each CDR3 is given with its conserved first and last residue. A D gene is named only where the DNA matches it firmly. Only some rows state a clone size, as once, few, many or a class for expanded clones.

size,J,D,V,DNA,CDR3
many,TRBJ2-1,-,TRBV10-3,TGTGCCATCCGCGGACTCACTTCCTCCTACAATGAGCAGTTCTTC,CAIRGLTSSYNEQFF
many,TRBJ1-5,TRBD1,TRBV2,TGTGCCAGCAGTTTACGGACAGGGTGGGGTAACAATCAGCCCCAGCATTTT,CASSLRTGWGNNQPQHF
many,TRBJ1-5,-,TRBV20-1,TGCAGTGCTAGAGAAGGACAGTGGGTCGGGGCCCAGCATTTT,CSAREGQWVGAQHF
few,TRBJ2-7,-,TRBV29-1,TGCAGCGTTGAGGGGGGTAACACCTACGAGCAGTACTTC,CSVEGGNTYEQYF
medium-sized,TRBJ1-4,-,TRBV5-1,TGCGCCAGCAGCTTGGAGGTTAATGAAAAACTGTTTTTT,CASSLEVNEKLFF
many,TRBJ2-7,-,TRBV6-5,TGTGCCAGCAGCAGGAGGGGCCTTTGGGGGTCCCCCGGGGAGCAGTACTTC,CASSRRGLWGSPGEQYF
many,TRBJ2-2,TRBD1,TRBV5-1,TGCGCCAGCAGCCCAGGGGGAAGTACCGGGGAGCTGTTTTTT,CASSPGGSTGELFF
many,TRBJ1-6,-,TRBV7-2,TGTGCCAGCAGCTTAGGTGGCCGAACTTCACCCCTCCACTTT,CASSLGGRTSPLHF
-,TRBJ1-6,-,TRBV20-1,TGCAGTGCCCGGCCGGACACGGCTTATAATTCACCCCTCCACTTT,CSARPDTAYNSPLHF
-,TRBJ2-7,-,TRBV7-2,-,CASSLVAGGSYEHYF